These 13 T cell receptor beta chains were all obtained from the same sample, sequenced in a study of PD-L1 blockade in urothelial cancer. The time point is: peripheral blood 6 weeks after treatment start. TCRdb's table, derived via immunoSEQ multiplex PCR, lists solely in-frame clones and lacks some. The sample has about 130,000 clones; about 82% are singletons. The sequencing used PBMCs, collected around atezolizumab (anti-PD-L1) treatment. Receptors originate from a man aged 50-59 years with urothelial cancer.

The chain combines TRBV9 with TRBJ1-3; the match to TRBD1 covers 8 bases. V shed 3 bases, J shed 1 base, and the junction held 3 bases outside the gene matches. This CDR3 has 15 amino acids. The germline V gene encodes CDR1 SGDLS and CDR2 YYNGEE. The CDR3 DNA sequence: TGTGCCAGCAGCGCCACAGGGGGATCTGGAAACACCATATATTTT. It specifies CASSATGGSGNTIYF.

V and J are TRBV9 and TRBJ1-6, with 10 bases that match TRBD1. V was clipped by 4 bases and J by 5 bases; unmatched bases: 6. Per germline, CDR1 SGDLS and CDR2 YYNGEE. The CDR3 has 16 residues. CDR3 sequence: CASSSRQGADNSPLHF. CDR3 in DNA: TGTGCCAGCAGCTCGAGACAGGGGGCCGATAATTCACCCCTCCACTTT. Together with reference TRBV9 and TRBJ1-6, the CDR3 gives the full variable domain: DSGVTQTPKHLITATGQRVTLRCSPRSGDLSVYWYQQSLDQGLQFLIQYYNGEERAKGNILERFSAQQFPDLHSELNLSSLELGDSALYFCASSSRQGADNSPLHFGNGTRLTVT.

The chain employs TRBV4-2 and TRBJ1-6; possible D gene TRBD1, 6 bases. The ends were cut back, 4 bases at V and 11 bases at J, with 18 bases in the middle. Germline assignment: CDR1 LGHNA and CDR2 YNFKEQ. The CDR3 runs 15 residues. The CDR3 DNA follows: TGTGCCAGCAGCCTACCCGGGCAAGGGGGGGCACCCCTCCACTTT. It yields the protein CASSLPGQGGAPLHF.

The chain carries TRBV2 and TRBJ2-3, with D perhaps matching TRBD2 (6 bases). The germline CDR1 and CDR2 sequences are SNHLY and FYNNEI. The CDR3 sequence is 15 residues long. The V and J ends lost 6 bases and 4 bases respectively, with 17 bases between them. The chain's CDR3 is CASRFGGIGADTQYF. Here the CDR3 DNA reads TGTGCCAGCAGATTTGGCGGGATAGGTGCAGATACGCAGTATTTT.

About this clone itself: An end of the junction does not agree with germline; a read error may underlie this. The chain couples TRBV7-7 to TRBJ2-1, with 12 nucleotides matching TRBD2. Germline V gene lookup returns CDR1 SSHAT and CDR2 FNYEAQ (reference sequence). The CDR3 contains 15 residues. CDR3 sequence: CASSWGLAGSNEQFF. In DNA form, the CDR3 reads TGTGCTAGCAGCTGGGGACTAGCGGGTAGCAATGAGCAGTTCTTC.

The chain is built from TRBV5-4 and TRBJ2-3; weak D call: TRBD2 (5 bases). Germline loops: CDR1 SGHNT, CDR2 YYREEE (reference sequence). V was shortened by 4 bases and J by 2 bases, with 17 bases between the two germline ends. The CDR3 has 16 amino acids. Written as DNA, the CDR3 is TGTGCCAGCAGCCACGGACTTCCACTTTCCACAGATACGCAGTATTTT. This sequence encodes CASSHGLPLSTDTQYF. The variable domain in full, completed from reference TRBV5-4 and TRBJ2-3, reads ETGVTQSPTHLIKTRGQQVTLRCSSQSGHNTVSWYQQALGQGPQFIFQYYREEENGRGNFPPRFSGLQFPNYSSELNVNALELDDSALYLCASSHGLPLSTDTQYFGPGTRLTVL.

The chain combines TRBV27 with TRBJ2-7; tentatively, D is TRBD1 (5 bases). The CDR3 runs 14 residues. With 6 bases removed from V and 3 bases from J, the gap between germline ends came to 15 bases. Germline CDR1 reads MNHEY; CDR2 reads SMNVEV (reference sequence). CDR3 amino acids: CASRSNGHIYEQYF. CDR3 DNA sequence: TGTGCCAGCAGGTCGAACGGACACATCTACGAGCAGTACTTC.

The chain couples TRBV4-1 to TRBJ2-6, with TRBD2 matching 8 bases. Trimming took 3 bases from V and 2 from J; bases not matched to a gene: 3. The V gene's germline CDR1 is MGHRA and CDR2 YSYEKL. The CDR3 covers 16 residues. In DNA, the CDR3 is TGCGCCAGCAGCCAGACGGGGGGGACTGGGGCCAACGTCCTGACTTTC. This translates into CASSQTGGTGANVLTF.

This sequence joins TRBV5-5 and TRBJ2-2; 10 nucleotides match TRBD1. The V gene's germline CDR1 is SGHKS and CDR2 YYEKEE (reference sequence). V shed 4 bases and J 8 bases; nucleotides not matched to a gene: 11. The CDR3 extends over 16 amino acids. In nucleotides, the CDR3 is TGTGCCAGCAGCCTGGGCGTGGGACAGGGGAATGGGGAGCTGTTTTTT. It translates to CASSLGVGQGNGELFF.

This chain joins TRBV6-5 and TRBJ2-7; 8 bases line up with TRBD2. Germline values: CDR1 MNHEY, CDR2 SVGAGI. The CDR3 spans 14 residues. Trimming at V came to 6 bases and at J to 6 bases, leaving 10 bases not matched to a gene. The CDR3 here is CASRQAGVKGEQYF. The CDR3 bases are TGTGCCAGCAGGCAAGCGGGAGTCAAGGGCGAGCAGTACTTC.

This clone was picked up many times. The chain has TRBV13 and TRBJ2-2, with 9 bases matching TRBD1. V gave up 6 bases and J gave up 3 bases; unmatched junction bases: 8. This CDR3 is built from 16 residues. Germline lookup yields CDR1 PRHDT and CDR2 FYEKMQ (reference sequence). The CDR3 protein is CASRRQGVKDTGELFF. For the CDR3, the DNA is TGTGCCAGCAGACGACAGGGGGTAAAGGACACCGGGGAGCTGTTTTTT.

V usage is TRBV27 and J usage is TRBJ1-5; no firm D call. With 4 bases removed from V and 4 bases from J, the gap between germline ends came to 11 bases. Germline loops: CDR1 MNHEY, CDR2 SMNVEV (reference sequence). The CDR3 has 14 residues. The CDR3, as DNA: TGTGCCAGCAGTTCTCTCTCGGGGAATCAGCCCCAGCATTTT. It is translated as CASSSLSGNQPQHF.

The chain is built from TRBV5-5 and TRBJ2-1, with 8 bases aligning to TRBD2. V lost 4 bases and J lost 0; bases outside the gene matches: 15. Germline V gene lookup returns CDR1 SGHKS and CDR2 YYEKEE (reference sequence). The CDR3 sequence is 19 residues long. The CDR3 region is CASSVSGTRSFSSYNEQFF. For the CDR3, the DNA is TGTGCCAGCAGCGTCTCCGGGACTAGATCTTTTAGCTCCTACAATGAGCAGTTCTTC.